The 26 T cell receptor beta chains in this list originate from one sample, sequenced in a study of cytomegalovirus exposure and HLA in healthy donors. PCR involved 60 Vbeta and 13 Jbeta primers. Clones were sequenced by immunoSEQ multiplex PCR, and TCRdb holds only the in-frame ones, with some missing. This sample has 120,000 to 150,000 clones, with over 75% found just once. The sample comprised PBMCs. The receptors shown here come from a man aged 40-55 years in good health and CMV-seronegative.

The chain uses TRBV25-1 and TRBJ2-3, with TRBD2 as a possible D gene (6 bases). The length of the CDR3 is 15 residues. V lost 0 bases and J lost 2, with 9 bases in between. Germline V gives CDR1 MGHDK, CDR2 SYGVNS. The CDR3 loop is CASSEYGGATDTQYF. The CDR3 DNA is TGTGCCAGCAGTGAATACGGCGGGGCCACAGATACGCAGTATTTT. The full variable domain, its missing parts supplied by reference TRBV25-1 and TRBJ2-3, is EADIYQTPRYLVIGTGKKITLECSQTMGHDKMYWYQQDPGMELHLIHYSYGVNSTEKGDLSSESTVSRIRTEHFPLTLESARPSHTSQYLCASSEYGGATDTQYFGPGTRLTVL.

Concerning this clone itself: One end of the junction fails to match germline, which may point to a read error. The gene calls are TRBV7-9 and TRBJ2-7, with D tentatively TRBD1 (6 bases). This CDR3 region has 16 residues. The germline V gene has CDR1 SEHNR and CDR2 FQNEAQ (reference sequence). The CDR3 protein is CSSNYLGDTSSYEQYF. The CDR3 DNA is TGTTCCAGCAACTACTTAGGGGACACAAGCTCCTACGAGCAGTACTTC. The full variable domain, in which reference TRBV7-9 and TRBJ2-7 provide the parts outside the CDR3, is DTGVSQNPRHKITKRGQNVTFRCDPISEHNRLYWYRQTLGQGPEFLTYFQNEAQLEKSRLLSDRFSAERPKGSFSTLEIQRTEQGDSAMYLCSSNYLGDTSSYEQYFGPGTRLTVT.

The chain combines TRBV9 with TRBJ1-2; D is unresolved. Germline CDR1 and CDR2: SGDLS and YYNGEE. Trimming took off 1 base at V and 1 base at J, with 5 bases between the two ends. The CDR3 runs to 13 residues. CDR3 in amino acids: CASSVQDNYGYTF. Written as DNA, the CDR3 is TGTGCCAGCAGCGTACAGGATAACTATGGCTACACCTTC.

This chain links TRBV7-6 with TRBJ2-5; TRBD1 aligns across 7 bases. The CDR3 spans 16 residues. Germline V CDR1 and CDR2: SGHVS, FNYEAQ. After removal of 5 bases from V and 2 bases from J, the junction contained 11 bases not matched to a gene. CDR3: CASSASGQLTQETQYF. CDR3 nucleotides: TGTGCCAGCAGCGCTTCGGGACAGCTGACTCAAGAGACCCAGTACTTC.

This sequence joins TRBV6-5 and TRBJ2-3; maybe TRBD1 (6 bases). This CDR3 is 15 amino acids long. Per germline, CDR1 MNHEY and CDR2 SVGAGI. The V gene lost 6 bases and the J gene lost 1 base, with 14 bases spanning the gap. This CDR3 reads CASRPQGAGTDTQYF. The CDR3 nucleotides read TGTGCCAGCAGACCACAGGGAGCGGGCACAGATACGCAGTATTTT.

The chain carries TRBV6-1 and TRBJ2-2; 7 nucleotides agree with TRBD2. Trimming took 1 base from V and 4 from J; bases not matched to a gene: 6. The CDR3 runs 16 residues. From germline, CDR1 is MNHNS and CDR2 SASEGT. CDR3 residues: CASSEGLAYPTGELFF. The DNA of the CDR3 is TGTGCCAGCAGTGAAGGACTAGCTTACCCCACCGGGGAGCTGTTTTTT.

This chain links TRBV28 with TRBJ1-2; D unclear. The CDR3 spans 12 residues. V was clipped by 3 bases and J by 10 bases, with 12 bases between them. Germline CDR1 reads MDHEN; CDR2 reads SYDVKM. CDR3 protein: CASSLGPGDYTF. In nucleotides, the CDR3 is TGTGCCAGCAGTTTGGGTCCGGGAGACTACACCTTC.

The CDR3 DNA reads as TGTGCCAGCAGCCGGGGGGGACGGATCTACGAGCAGTACTTC. Its protein product is CASSRGGRIYEQYF. V is TRBV27 and J is TRBJ2-7, with 8 bases lining up with TRBD2. CDR1 and CDR2 from the germline V gene are MNHEY and SMNVEV (reference sequence). The trim removed 6 bases at V and 3 bases at J, leaving 7 bases unmatched. This CDR3 has 14 amino acids.

CDR3 bases: TGCGCCAGCAGCCAGGCGTGGGGGGGCCAGCCCCAGCATTTT. Its translation is CASSQAWGGQPQHF. This chain connects TRBV4-1 to TRBJ1-5; tentative D call: TRBD1 (6 bases). V was cut by 3 bases and J by 7 bases, with 13 bases left in between. Germline CDR1 reads MGHRA; CDR2 reads YSYEKL. The length of the CDR3 is 14 residues.

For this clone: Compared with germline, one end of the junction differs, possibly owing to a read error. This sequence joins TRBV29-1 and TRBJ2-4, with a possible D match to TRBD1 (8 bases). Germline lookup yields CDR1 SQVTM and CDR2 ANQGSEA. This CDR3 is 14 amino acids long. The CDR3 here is CSVAGQGLKNSQYF. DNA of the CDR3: TGCAGCGTTGCCGGACAGGGACTAAAAAACAGTCAGTACTTC.

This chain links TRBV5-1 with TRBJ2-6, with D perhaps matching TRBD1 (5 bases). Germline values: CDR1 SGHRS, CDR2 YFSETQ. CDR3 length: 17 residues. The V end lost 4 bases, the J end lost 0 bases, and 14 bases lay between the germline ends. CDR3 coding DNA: TGCGCCAGCAGCGAATCAGGGTTCCTCTCTGGGGCCAACGTCCTGACTTTC. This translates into CASSESGFLSGANVLTF.

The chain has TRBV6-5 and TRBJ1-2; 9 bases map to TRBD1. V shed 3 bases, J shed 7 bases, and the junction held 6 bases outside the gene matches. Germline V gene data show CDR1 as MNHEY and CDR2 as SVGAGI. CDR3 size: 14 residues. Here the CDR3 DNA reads TGTGCCAGCAGTTATACGGGACAGGGAAGTGGCTACACCTTC. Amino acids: CASSYTGQGSGYTF.

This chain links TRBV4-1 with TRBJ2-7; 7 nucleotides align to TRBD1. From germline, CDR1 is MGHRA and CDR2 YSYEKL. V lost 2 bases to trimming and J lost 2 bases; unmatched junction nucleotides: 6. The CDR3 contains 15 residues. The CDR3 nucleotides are TGCGCCAGCAGCCAATGGGGGACAGCCGCCTACGAGCAGTACTTC. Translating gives CASSQWGTAAYEQYF.

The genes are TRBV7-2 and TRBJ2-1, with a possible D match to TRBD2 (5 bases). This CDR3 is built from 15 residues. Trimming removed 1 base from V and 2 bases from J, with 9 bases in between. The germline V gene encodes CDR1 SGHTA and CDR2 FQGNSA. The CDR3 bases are TGTGCCAGCAGCTTAGGGACTGCAACCTACAATGAGCAGTTCTTC. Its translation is CASSLGTATYNEQFF. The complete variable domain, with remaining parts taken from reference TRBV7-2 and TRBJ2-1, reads GAGVSQSPSNKVTEKGKDVELRCDPISGHTALYWYRQSLGQGLEFLIYFQGNSAPDKSGLPSDRFSAERTGGSVSTLTIQRTQQEDSAVYLCASSLGTATYNEQFFGPGTRLTVL.

CDR3 bases: TGTGCCAGCAGTGAATTGGGACTAGCGGGGAGCGAGGAGACCCAGTACTTC. Translation: CASSELGLAGSEETQYF. This chain links TRBV2 with TRBJ2-5; 13 nucleotides line up with TRBD2. CDR3 length: 17 residues. Germline V gives CDR1 SNHLY, CDR2 FYNNEI. V was clipped by 2 bases and J by 5 bases; unmatched bases: 8.

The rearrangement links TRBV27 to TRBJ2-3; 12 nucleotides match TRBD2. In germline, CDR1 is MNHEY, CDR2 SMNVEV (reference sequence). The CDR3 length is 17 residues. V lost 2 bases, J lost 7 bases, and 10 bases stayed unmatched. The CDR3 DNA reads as TGTGCCAGCAGTTTACGGCTAGCGGGAGGGCCTCCATATACGCAGTATTTT. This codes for CASSLRLAGGPPYTQYF.

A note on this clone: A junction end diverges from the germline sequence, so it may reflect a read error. The CDR3 spells CSSSTGLAGGYEQYF. Here the CDR3 DNA reads TGTTCCAGCAGCACAGGGCTAGCGGGAGGCTACGAGCAGTACTTC. V is TRBV7-9 and J is TRBJ2-7; 11 nucleotides line up with TRBD2. Germline assignment: CDR1 SEHNR and CDR2 FQNEAQ (reference sequence). The CDR3 runs to 15 residues.

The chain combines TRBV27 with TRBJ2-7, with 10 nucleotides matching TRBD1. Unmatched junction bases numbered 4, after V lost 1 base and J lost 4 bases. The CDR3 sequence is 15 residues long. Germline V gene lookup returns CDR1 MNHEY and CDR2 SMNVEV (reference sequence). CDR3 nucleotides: TGTGCCAGCAGTTTATTAGGGACAGGGGCTTACGAGCAGTACTTC. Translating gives CASSLLGTGAYEQYF.

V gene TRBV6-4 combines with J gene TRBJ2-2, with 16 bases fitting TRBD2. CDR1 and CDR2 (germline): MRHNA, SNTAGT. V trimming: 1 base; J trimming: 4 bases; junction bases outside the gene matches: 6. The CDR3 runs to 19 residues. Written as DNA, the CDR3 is TGTGCCAGCAGTGACTACCTAGGGACTAGCGGGGGGGCCACCGGGGAGCTGTTTTTT. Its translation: CASSDYLGTSGGATGELFF.

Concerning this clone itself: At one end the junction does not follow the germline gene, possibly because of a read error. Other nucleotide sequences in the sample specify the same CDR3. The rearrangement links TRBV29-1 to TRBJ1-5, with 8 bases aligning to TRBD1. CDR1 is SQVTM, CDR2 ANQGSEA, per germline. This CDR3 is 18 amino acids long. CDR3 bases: TGCAGTGTTGAAATTGGGACAGGCGATTTCCATAGCAATCAGCCCCAGCATTTT. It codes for CSVEIGTGDFHSNQPQHF.

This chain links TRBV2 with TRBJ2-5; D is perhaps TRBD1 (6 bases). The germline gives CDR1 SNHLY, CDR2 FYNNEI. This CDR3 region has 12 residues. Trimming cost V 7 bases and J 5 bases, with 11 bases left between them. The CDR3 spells CASKLRGETQYF. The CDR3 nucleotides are TGTGCCAGCAAACTAAGGGGGGAGACCCAGTACTTC.

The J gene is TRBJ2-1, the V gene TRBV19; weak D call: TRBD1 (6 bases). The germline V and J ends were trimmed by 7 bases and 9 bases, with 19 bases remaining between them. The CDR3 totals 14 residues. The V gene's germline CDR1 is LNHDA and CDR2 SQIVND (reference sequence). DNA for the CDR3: TGTGCCAGTACCACTCAAGACAGGTTCGGTGAGCAGTTCTTC. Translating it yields CASTTQDRFGEQFF.

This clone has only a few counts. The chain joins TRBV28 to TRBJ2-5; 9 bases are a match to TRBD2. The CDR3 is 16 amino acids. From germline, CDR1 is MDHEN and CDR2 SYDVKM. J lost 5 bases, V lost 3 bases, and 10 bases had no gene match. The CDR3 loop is CASSLGAGGLSETQYF. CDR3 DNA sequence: TGTGCCAGCAGTTTGGGGGCGGGGGGGCTATCCGAGACCCAGTACTTC.

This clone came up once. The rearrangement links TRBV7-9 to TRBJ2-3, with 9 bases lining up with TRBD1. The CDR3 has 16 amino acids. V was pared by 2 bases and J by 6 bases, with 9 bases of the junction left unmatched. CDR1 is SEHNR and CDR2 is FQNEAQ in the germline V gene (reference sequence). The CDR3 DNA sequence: TGTGCCAGCAGCTTAACCGGGACAGGGATACTTGATACGCAGTATTTT. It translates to CASSLTGTGILDTQYF. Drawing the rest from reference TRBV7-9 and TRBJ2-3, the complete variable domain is DTGVSQNPRHKITKRGQNVTFRCDPISEHNRLYWYRQTLGQGPEFLTYFQNEAQLEKSRLLSDRFSAERPKGSFSTLEIQRTEQGDSAMYLCASSLTGTGILDTQYFGPGTRLTVL.

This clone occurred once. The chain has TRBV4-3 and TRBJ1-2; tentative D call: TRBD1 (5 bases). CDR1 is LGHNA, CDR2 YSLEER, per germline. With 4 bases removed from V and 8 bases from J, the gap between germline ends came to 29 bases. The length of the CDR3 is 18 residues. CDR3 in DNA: TGCGCCAGCAGCCGAGACGTGGTGATGACAGCAAGCTTTTGGGGCTACACCTTC. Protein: CASSRDVVMTASFWGYTF.

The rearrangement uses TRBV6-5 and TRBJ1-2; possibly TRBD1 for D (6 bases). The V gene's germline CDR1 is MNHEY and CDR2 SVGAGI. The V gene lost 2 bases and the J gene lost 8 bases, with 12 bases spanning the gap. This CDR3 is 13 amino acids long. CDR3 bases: TGTGCCAGCAGTTACCTGGGGGCTAGAGGCTACACCTTC. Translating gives CASSYLGARGYTF.